The 27 T cell receptor beta chains below were found in one sample sequenced in a study of radiation and T cells in renal cell carcinoma. The sample's time point: blood 2 weeks post-SBRT. Treatment denoted: 15 Gy SBRT to primary tumor, nephrectomy 4 weeks later. Clones were read by immunoSEQ multiplex PCR, and TCRdb kept only the in-frame ones, dropping some. This sample has around 120,000 clones, with roughly four fifths found just once. The starting material was blood, obtained from a patient whose treatment included radiotherapy and nephrectomy. The receptors come from a woman aged 55-69 years with renal cell carcinoma.

This clone was observed a handful of times. The rearrangement links TRBV7-2 to TRBJ1-1, with D possibly matching TRBD1 (5 bases). CDR1 SGHTA and CDR2 FQGNSA come from the germline V gene. This CDR3 has 13 residues. V was trimmed by 3 bases and J by 1 base, leaving 6 bases between them. CDR3 in DNA: TGTGCCAGCAGCTTTACAGGGAACACTGAAGCTTTCTTT. This sequence encodes CASSFTGNTEAFF.

The V and J genes are TRBV11-2 and TRBJ2-2, with 9 bases aligning to TRBD1. The CDR3 consists of 14 residues. The J segment lost 3 bases and the V segment lost 4 bases, leaving 0 bases of the junction unmatched. Germline V gene sequence: CDR1 SGHAT, CDR2 FQNNGV. The CDR3 coding sequence is TGTGCCAGCAGCTGGACAGGGGACACCGGGGAGCTGTTTTTT. Residues: CASSWTGDTGELFF.

This chain links TRBV4-1 with TRBJ2-3; TRBD1 agrees at 9 bases. The germline CDR1 and CDR2 sequences are MGHRA and YSYEKL. Unmatched junction bases numbered 9, after V lost 2 bases and J lost 3 bases. CDR3 length: 17 amino acids. CDR3 nucleotide sequence: TGCGCCAGCAGCCAACCCCTCGGGACAGGGATAACAGATACGCAGTATTTT. It specifies CASSQPLGTGITDTQYF.

The V call is TRBV28, the J call TRBJ1-6; D perhaps matches TRBD1 (6 bases). The V end lost 5 bases, the J end lost 6 bases, and 17 bases lay between the germline ends. This CDR3 has 16 amino acids. Germline V CDR1 and CDR2: MDHEN, SYDVKM. In nucleotides, the CDR3 is TGTGCCAGCAGTCCCCCGACAGGTTTGGGTAATTCACCCCTCCACTTT. It yields the protein CASSPPTGLGNSPLHF.

The rearrangement links TRBV9 to TRBJ1-2; the D is unclear. The CDR3 runs 12 residues. Germline CDR1 and CDR2: SGDLS and YYNGEE. Trimming took 4 bases from V and 8 from J, leaving 12 bases between them. CDR3 DNA sequence: TGTGCCAGCAGCATGGACCTAGGAGGCTACACCTTC. Protein product: CASSMDLGGYTF.

The rearrangement joins TRBV20-1 to TRBJ2-3; D is unclear. Germline V gene lookup returns CDR1 DFQATT and CDR2 SNEGSKA (reference sequence). CDR3 length equals 11 residues. Trimming cost V 5 bases and J 4 bases, with 7 bases left between them. CDR3 loop: CSAAFADTQYF. CDR3 bases: TGCAGTGCTGCTTTCGCAGATACGCAGTATTTT.

This chain uses TRBV5-1 with TRBJ1-1; D is uncertain. This CDR3 has 16 residues. The germline V gene has CDR1 SGHRS and CDR2 YFSETQ. V was shortened by 0 bases and J by 0 bases, with 12 bases between the two germline ends. CDR3 residues: CASSLDGFPLNTEAFF. In nucleotides, the CDR3 is TGCGCCAGCAGCTTGGATGGCTTCCCCCTGAACACTGAAGCTTTCTTT.

This chain joins TRBV5-8 and TRBJ2-5; TRBD2 matches at 7 bases. V lost 5 bases and J lost 4; bases outside the gene matches: 17. This CDR3 is 17 amino acids long. The germline V gene has CDR1 SGHTS and CDR2 YDEGEE. CDR3 protein: CASSPGPHQGGRETQYF. DNA of the CDR3: TGTGCCAGCAGTCCTGGCCCCCATCAGGGAGGGAGAGAGACCCAGTACTTC. Supplemented by reference TRBV5-8 and TRBJ2-5, the full variable domain reads EAGVTQSPTHLIKTRGQQATLRCSPISGHTSVYWYQQALGLGLQFLLWYDEGEERNRGNFPPRFSGRQFPNYSSELNVNALELEDSALYLCASSPGPHQGGRETQYFGPGTRLLVL.

The rearrangement links TRBV9 to TRBJ2-1; TRBD2 aligns across 11 bases. Trimming cost V 3 bases and J 9 bases; bases outside gene matches: 8. Germline CDR1 and CDR2: SGDLS and YYNGEE. The length of the CDR3 is 15 residues. Here the CDR3 DNA reads TGTGCCAGCAGCGCGACTAGCGGGAATGGCGGTGAGCAGTTCTTC. Translation gives CASSATSGNGGEQFF.

This clone was seen ten or more times. This chain connects TRBV19 to TRBJ1-4; perhaps TRBD1 as D (5 bases). The V gene lost 1 base and the J gene lost 5 bases, with 11 bases spanning the gap. CDR1 and CDR2 (germline): LNHDA, SQIVND (reference sequence). CDR3 length: 15 amino acids. CDR3 residues: CASSIGGRGNEKLFF. In nucleotides, the CDR3 is TGTGCCAGTAGTATAGGAGGACGGGGGAATGAAAAACTGTTTTTT.

The chain links TRBV10-3 to TRBJ2-7; D gene uncertain. This CDR3 has 14 amino acids. Trimming stripped 4 bases from V and 1 base from J, with 11 bases between. Per the germline V gene, CDR1 is ENHRY and CDR2 is SYGVKD. The CDR3 is CAISGQEWSYEQYF. The DNA for the CDR3 is TGTGCCATCAGTGGTCAGGAGTGGTCCTACGAGCAGTACTTC.

The rearrangement joins TRBV18 to TRBJ2-7; tentatively, D is TRBD2 (6 bases). This CDR3 comprises 13 residues. Germline V gene lookup returns CDR1 KGHSH and CDR2 LQKENI. The V and J ends lost 5 bases and 3 bases respectively, with 11 bases between them. The CDR3 DNA reads TGTGCCAGCTCAGGAGCGGGCAACTACGAGCAGTACTTC. Amino acid sequence: CASSGAGNYEQYF.

The gene calls are TRBV6-5 and TRBJ2-1; no firm D call. Trimming took off 1 base at V and 0 bases at J, with 7 bases between the two ends. The CDR3 is 15 amino acids. Germline CDR1 is MNHEY and CDR2 is SVGAGI. CDR3 coding DNA: TGTGCCAGCAGTTACTTATCGGGCTCCTACAATGAGCAGTTCTTC. Protein sequence: CASSYLSGSYNEQFF.

This chain links TRBV5-5 with TRBJ1-5; TRBD1 matches 8 bases. Germline CDR1 and CDR2: SGHKS and YYEKEE (reference sequence). Trimming took 4 bases from V and 1 from J; bases not matched to a gene: 4. This CDR3 spans 15 amino acids. CDR3: CASSPTGGSNQPQHF. CDR3 sequence (DNA): TGTGCCAGCAGCCCTACAGGGGGAAGCAATCAGCCCCAGCATTTT.

CDR3 residues: CSVLVAAYTEAFF. The CDR3 DNA is TGCAGCGTTTTGGTGGCAGCCTACACTGAAGCTTTCTTT. This chain uses TRBV29-1 with TRBJ1-1; D not certain. The CDR3 spans 13 residues. The V gene's germline CDR1 is SQVTM and CDR2 ANQGSEA. V lost 5 bases, J lost 3 bases, and 13 bases lay in between.

The chain carries TRBV4-1 and TRBJ1-5; TRBD1 might be the D (5 bases). The CDR3 is 15 amino acids. Germline V gene sequence: CDR1 MGHRA, CDR2 YSYEKL. Trimming removed 4 bases at V and 0 bases at J, with 10 bases between. Written as DNA, the CDR3 is TGCGCCAGCAGCCCAGGGACGGTTAGCAATCAGCCCCAGCATTTT. As protein: CASSPGTVSNQPQHF.

The V and J genes are TRBV7-3 and TRBJ1-4; D uncertain. Trimming took off 4 bases at V and 10 bases at J, with 10 bases between the two ends. Germline V gene sequence: CDR1 SGHTA, CDR2 FQGTGA. The CDR3 is 12 amino acids. The CDR3 loop reads CASSSGDGKLFF. CDR3 coding DNA: TGTGCCAGCAGCTCCGGTGACGGAAAACTGTTTTTT.

The J gene is TRBJ2-7, the V gene TRBV30; 12 positions match TRBD2. Trimming cost V 2 bases and J 3 bases; bases outside gene matches: 5. Germline V gene lookup returns CDR1 GTSNPN and CDR2 SVGIG (reference sequence). This CDR3 is built from 15 residues. CDR3 sequence reads: CAWSRGLAGYYEQYF. CDR3 bases: TGTGCCTGGAGTCGAGGACTAGCGGGATACTACGAGCAGTACTTC.

V and J are TRBV11-2 and TRBJ2-2; TRBD1 is a possible D gene (5 bases). The CDR3 sequence is 16 residues long. The V end lost 7 bases, the J end lost 1 base, and 16 bases lay between the germline ends. The germline V gene encodes CDR1 SGHAT and CDR2 FQNNGV. This CDR3 is CASTRTGHLNTGELFF. CDR3 nucleotides: TGTGCCAGCACTCGCACAGGCCACCTGAACACCGGGGAGCTGTTTTTT.

The rearrangement uses TRBV6-6 and TRBJ1-1; D gene unclear. CDR1 and CDR2 from the germline V gene are MNHNY and SVGAGI (reference sequence). V was shortened by 4 bases and J by 1 base, with 4 bases between the two germline ends. The CDR3 runs to 12 residues. Written as DNA, the CDR3 is TGTGCCAGCAGTTTTCAGAACACTGAAGCTTTCTTT. This gives the protein CASSFQNTEAFF.

The rearrangement joins TRBV15 to TRBJ2-2; D is unclear. This CDR3 spans 15 amino acids. The germline V gene has CDR1 LNHNV and CDR2 YYDKDF (reference sequence). V was cut by 0 bases and J by 6 bases, with 11 bases left in between. The CDR3 DNA reads as TGTGCCACCAGCAGAGATCTGGGTGCGGCCGGGGAGCTGTTTTTT. Amino acids: CATSRDLGAAGELFF.

The CDR3 here is CASSLGRPGPSSYNEQFF. In DNA, the CDR3 is TGTGCCAGCAGCTTGGGGAGACCGGGACCAAGCTCCTACAATGAGCAGTTCTTC. The chain links TRBV7-9 to TRBJ2-1; TRBD1 or TRBD2 may be the D gene (5 bases each). V shed 3 bases and J shed 0 bases, with 18 bases lying between them. The CDR3 is made up of 18 amino acids. Germline CDR1 SEHNR, CDR2 FQNEAQ (reference sequence).

The rearrangement uses TRBV6-1 and TRBJ1-4, with 11 bases identical to TRBD1. This CDR3 contains 14 residues. The V and J ends lost 6 bases and 8 bases, in that order; junction bases with no gene match: 5. The germline CDR1 and CDR2 sequences are MNHNS and SASEGT. DNA of the CDR3: TGTGCCAGCAGGGGGGACAGGGGGAACGAAAAACTGTTTTTT. It codes for CASRGDRGNEKLFF.

The chain couples TRBV4-2 to TRBJ2-6; D not certain. Per the germline V gene, CDR1 is LGHNA and CDR2 is YNFKEQ. The germline V and J ends were trimmed by 1 base and 2 bases, with 12 bases remaining between them. The CDR3 covers 17 residues. The CDR3 region has the DNA TGTGCCAGCAGCCAAGTGTCGAGGCCTGCTGGGGCCAACGTCCTGACTTTC. Translated, it gives CASSQVSRPAGANVLTF.

The gene calls are TRBV29-1 and TRBJ2-1; D unresolved. The CDR3 loop spans 11 amino acids. V gave up 7 bases and J gave up 6 bases, with 10 bases separating them. Per the germline V gene, CDR1 is SQVTM and CDR2 is ANQGSEA. This chain's CDR3 is CSALNLNEQFF. CDR3 in DNA: TGCAGCGCCTTAAACCTCAATGAGCAGTTCTTC.

Here the CDR3 reads CASSSGTGYDQPQHF. The CDR3 DNA reads TGTGCCAGTAGTTCCGGGACAGGGTATGATCAGCCCCAGCATTTT. V is TRBV19 and J is TRBJ1-5, with 9 bases lining up with TRBD1. V lost 5 bases, J lost 5 bases, and 7 bases stayed unmatched. The CDR3 consists of 15 residues. CDR1 LNHDA and CDR2 SQIVND come from the germline V gene (reference sequence).

V usage is TRBV5-1 and J usage is TRBJ1-2; D not certain. The V end was cut by 5 bases, the J end by 4 bases, with 18 bases between. Germline values: CDR1 SGHRS, CDR2 YFSETQ. The CDR3 contains 15 residues. CDR3 nucleotide sequence: TGCGCCAGCAGTGGAGACATGGCGGCTCCCTATGGCTACACCTTC. This encodes CASSGDMAAPYGYTF.